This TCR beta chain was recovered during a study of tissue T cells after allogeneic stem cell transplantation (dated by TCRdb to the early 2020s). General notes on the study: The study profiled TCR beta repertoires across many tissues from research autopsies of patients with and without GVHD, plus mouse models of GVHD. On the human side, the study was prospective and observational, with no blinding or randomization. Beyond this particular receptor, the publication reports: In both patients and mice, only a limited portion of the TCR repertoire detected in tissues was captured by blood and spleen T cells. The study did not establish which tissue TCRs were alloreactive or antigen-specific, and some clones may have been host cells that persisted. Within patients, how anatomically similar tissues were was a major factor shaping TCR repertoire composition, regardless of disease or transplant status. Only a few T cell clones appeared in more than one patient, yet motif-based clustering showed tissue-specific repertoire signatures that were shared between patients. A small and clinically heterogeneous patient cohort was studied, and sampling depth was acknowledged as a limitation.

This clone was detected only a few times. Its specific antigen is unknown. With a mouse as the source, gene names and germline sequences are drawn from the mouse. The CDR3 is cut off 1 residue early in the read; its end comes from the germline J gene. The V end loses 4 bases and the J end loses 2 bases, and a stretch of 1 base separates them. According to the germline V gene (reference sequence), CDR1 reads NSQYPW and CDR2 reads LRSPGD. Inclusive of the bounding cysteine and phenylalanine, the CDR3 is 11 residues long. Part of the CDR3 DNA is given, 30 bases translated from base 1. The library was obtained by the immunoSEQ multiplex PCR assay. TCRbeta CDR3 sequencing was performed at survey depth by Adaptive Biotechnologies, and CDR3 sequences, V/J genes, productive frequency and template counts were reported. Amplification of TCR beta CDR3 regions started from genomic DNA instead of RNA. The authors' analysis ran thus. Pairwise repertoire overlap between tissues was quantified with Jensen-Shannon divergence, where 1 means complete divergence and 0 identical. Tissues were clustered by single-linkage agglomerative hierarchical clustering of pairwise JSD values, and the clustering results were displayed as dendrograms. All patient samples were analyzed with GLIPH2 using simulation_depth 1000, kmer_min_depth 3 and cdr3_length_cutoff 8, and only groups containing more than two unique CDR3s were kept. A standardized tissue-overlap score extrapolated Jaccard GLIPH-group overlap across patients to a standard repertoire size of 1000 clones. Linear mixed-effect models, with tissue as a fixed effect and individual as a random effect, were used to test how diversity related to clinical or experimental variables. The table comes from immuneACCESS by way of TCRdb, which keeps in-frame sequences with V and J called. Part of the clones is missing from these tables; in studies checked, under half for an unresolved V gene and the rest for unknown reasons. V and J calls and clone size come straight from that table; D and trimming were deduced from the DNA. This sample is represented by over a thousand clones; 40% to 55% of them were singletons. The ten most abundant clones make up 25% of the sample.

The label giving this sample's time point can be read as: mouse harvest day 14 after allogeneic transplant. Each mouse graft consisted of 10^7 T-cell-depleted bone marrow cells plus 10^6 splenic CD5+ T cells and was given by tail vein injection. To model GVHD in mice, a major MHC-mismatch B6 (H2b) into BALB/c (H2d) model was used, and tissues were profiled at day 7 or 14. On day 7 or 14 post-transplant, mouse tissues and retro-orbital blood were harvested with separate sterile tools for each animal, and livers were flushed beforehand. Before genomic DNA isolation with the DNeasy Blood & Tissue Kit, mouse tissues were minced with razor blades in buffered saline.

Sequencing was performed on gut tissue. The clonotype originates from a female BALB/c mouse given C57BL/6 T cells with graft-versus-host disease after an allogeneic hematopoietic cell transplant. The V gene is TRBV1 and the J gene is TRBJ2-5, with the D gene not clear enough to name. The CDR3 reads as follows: CTCSGQDTQYF. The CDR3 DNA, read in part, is TGCACCTGCAGTGGCCAAGACACCCAGTAC.